This is a list of T cell receptor beta chains from one sample in a study of OX40 agonist ivuxolimab in advanced cancers. Profiling relied on immunoSEQ multiplex PCR, and the TCRdb table lists in-frame clones only, not all of them. This sample has under 80,000 clones, with approximately 86% found just once. Material: CD4+ or CD8+ T cells sorted from blood, obtained in a trial of the OX40 agonist ivuxolimab. The receptors stem from an adult with an advanced solid tumor such as melanoma, head and neck, liver or kidney cancer. CDR3s include the opening cysteine and the closing phenylalanine or tryptophan. D genes are given only for firm matches. Size is omitted from some rows. Given values are once, few, many or a class for expanded clones.

TRBJ1-3 once TRBV7-6 . TGTGCCAGCAGCTTAGTAATGGGTTCTGGAAACACCATATATTTT CASSLVMGSGNTIYF
TRBJ2-3 . TRBV9 TRBD2 TGTGCCAGCAGCGTAATGGGACTAGATGCGCAGTATTTT CASSVMGLDAQYF
TRBJ1-1 . TRBV19 . TGTGCCAGTAGTATTCTCTTTAACGCAAGAGGGACCAACACTGAAGCTTTCTTT CASSILFNARGTNTEAFF
TRBJ2-1 once TRBV6-1 TRBD1 TGTGCCAGCAGTGGACCGGACAGGGTATCCTACAATGAGCAGTTCTTC CASSGPDRVSYNEQFF
TRBJ2-5 . TRBV25-1 TRBD1 TGTGCCAGCAGTTCACCGGGACAGCAAGAGACCCAGTACTTC CASSSPGQQETQYF
TRBJ2-7 . TRBV28 . TGTGCCAGCAGGTATTCGACAGTCTACGAGCAGTACTTC CASRYSTVYEQYF
TRBJ1-4 . TRBV30 . TGTGCCTGGAGTCTCCCAAGAGGTGAAAAACTGTTTTTT CAWSLPRGEKLFF
TRBJ2-5 . TRBV5-8 TRBD2 TGTGCCAGCAGCGCTAGGACTAGCGGAGGACAAGAGACCCAGTACTTC CASSARTSGGQETQYF
TRBJ2-1 . TRBV20-1 . TGCAGTGCTAATGCCTACAATGAGCAGTTCTTC CSANAYNEQFF
TRBJ2-2 once TRBV18 . TGTGCCAGCTCACCATCGCAAATCAGGGCCACGAACACCGGGGAGCTGTTTTTT CASSPSQIRATNTGELFF
TRBJ1-4 . TRBV11-2 . TGTGCCAGCAGCTTAGATCCGGGGCGCGGTGAAAAACTGTTTTTT CASSLDPGRGEKLFF
TRBJ1-2 . TRBV4-3 . TGCGCCAGCAGCCAAGATCGAGAAACTGCCGGGCACTATGGCTACACCTTC CASSQDRETAGHYGYTF
TRBJ2-1 . TRBV5-1 TRBD2 TGCGCCAGCGCTGGGAATAGCGGGGGGCATGAGCAGTTCTTC CASAGNSGGHEQFF
TRBJ2-5 once TRBV11-2 . TGTGCCAGCAGCTCGAGGACAGACGAAGAGACCCAGTACTTC CASSSRTDEETQYF
TRBJ2-5 . TRBV13 . TGTGCCAGCAGCCAAACTAGGCAAGAGACCCAGTACTTC CASSQTRQETQYF
TRBJ2-2 . TRBV5-1 TRBD2 TGCGCCAGCAGCTTGGGGACTAGCGGGGGCACCGGGGAGCTGTTTTTT CASSLGTSGGTGELFF
TRBJ1-2 . TRBV6-4 TRBD1 TGTGCCAGCAGTACAGGGGCCCTTCGGTTC CASSTGALRF
TRBJ2-1 . TRBV5-1 TRBD1 TGCGCCAGCAGCTCGGACAGGAACAATGAGCAGTTCTTC CASSSDRNNEQFF
TRBJ1-4 . TRBV5-1 . TGCGCCAGCAGCCAGTGGACGGAGAATGAAAAACTGTTTTTT CASSQWTENEKLFF
TRBJ2-1 . TRBV2 . TGTGCCAGCAGTGAAGACAGATTGACCTACAATGAGCAGTTCTTC CASSEDRLTYNEQFF
TRBJ1-6 . TRBV4-3 . TGCGCCAGCAGCCTTAGGGGGGGTTCTAATTCACCCCTCCACTTT CASSLRGGSNSPLHF
TRBJ2-7 . TRBV9 . TGTGCCAGCAGCGGCCGGGACGGAACCTACGAGCAGTACTTC CASSGRDGTYEQYF
TRBJ2-3 . TRBV5-1 . TGCGCCAGCAGCCCTAGGCGGGGGCCGGGGACAGATACGCAGTATTTT CASSPRRGPGTDTQYF
TRBJ2-5 . TRBV11-2 . TGTGCCAGCAGCGCGCGGGGAATACCACAAGAGACCCAGTACTTC CASSARGIPQETQYF
TRBJ2-1 . TRBV25-1 TRBD2 TGTGCCAGCAGCCAGGTTGCGGGAGGGCCGTATGAGCAGTTCTTC CASSQVAGGPYEQFF
TRBJ2-5 . TRBV5-4 TRBD1 TGTGCCAGCAGCTTGCCAGGGGGAGAGACCCAGTACTTC CASSLPGGETQYF
TRBJ2-1 . TRBV4-2 . TGTGCCAGCAGCCAACGACCAGTAGCGAGAGATTACAATGAGCAGTTCTTC CASSQRPVARDYNEQFF
TRBJ2-5 . TRBV5-1 . TGCGCCAGCAGCGGGGGGTCCTTCGGGGGAGAGACCCAGTACTTC CASSGGSFGGETQYF
TRBJ2-7 . TRBV14 . TGTGCCAGCAGCCCGCGTCTACGGACTGGACTCTACGAGCAGTACTTC CASSPRLRTGLYEQYF
TRBJ1-1 few TRBV12-5 . TGTGCTAGTGGTTTGGCGGGCGGAGAGGCTGAAGCTTTCTTT CASGLAGGEAEAFF
TRBJ1-1 . TRBV27 . TGTGCCAGCAGCCGAAACGGGGAAGTCACTGAAGCTTTCTTT CASSRNGEVTEAFF
TRBJ2-2 . TRBV29-1 . TGCAGCGTTGTTAAGGAAAACTTGGGAACCGGGGAGCTGTTTTTT CSVVKENLGTGELFF
TRBJ1-5 . TRBV10-1 . TGCGCCAGCAGTGAGTCGATATGTGGGCAGGCGGATCAGCCCCAGCATTTT CASSESICGQADQPQHF
TRBJ2-3 once TRBV4-2 . TGTGCCAGCAGCCCCTCTCCTGACGGGGGTAAAACAGATACGCAGTATTTT CASSPSPDGGKTDTQYF
TRBJ1-2 . TRBV5-4 TRBD1 TGTGCCAGCAGCTTGGAGGGACAGGGGGGCCGGTCCTTC CASSLEGQGGRSF
TRBJ1-2 . TRBV4-3 TRBD1 TGCGCCAGCAGCCGGACGACAGGGAACTATGGCTACACCTTC CASSRTTGNYGYTF
TRBJ2-3 . TRBV7-3 . TGTGCCAGCAGCTTCGGGGGCGCAGATACGCAGTATTTT CASSFGGADTQYF
TRBJ1-1 . TRBV18 TRBD1 TGTGCCAGCTCCCGGGGACAGATCGCCGCGAACACTGAAGCTTTCTTT CASSRGQIAANTEAFF
TRBJ2-1 . TRBV28 TRBD2 TGTGCCAGCAGTTTCTCCGGGACTAGCCGAAACAATGAGCAGTTCTTC CASSFSGTSRNNEQFF
TRBJ1-5 . TRBV5-1 . TGCGCCAGCAGCTTGGGAGGGAGTCAGCCCCAGCATTTT CASSLGGSQPQHF
TRBJ2-1 . TRBV14 TRBD2 TGTGCCAGCGGGCCCGGCGGGGGGCACTATGGTGAGCAGTTCTTC CASGPGGGHYGEQFF
TRBJ2-5 . TRBV5-1 TRBD1 TGCGCCAGCAGCAAAGGACAGGATGGGGAGACCCAGTACTTC CASSKGQDGETQYF
TRBJ2-7 . TRBV6-5 . TGTGCCACAGCGTTGGGGGGGCTCAACGAGCAGTACTTC CATALGGLNEQYF
TRBJ1-2 . TRBV9 . TGTGCCAGCAGGAGATTAGGGGGGCGCACGGAGTATGGCTACACCTTC CASRRLGGRTEYGYTF
TRBJ1-2 . TRBV6-5 . TGTGCCAGCAGTTCAACGGGACAAACTTCCTATGGCTACACCTTC CASSSTGQTSYGYTF
TRBJ2-3 few TRBV6-6 . TGTGCCAGCAGTTACCCAGGTTCGTCCACAGATACGCAGTATTTT CASSYPGSSTDTQYF
TRBJ2-7 . TRBV5-5 . TGTGCCAGCAGCTTCGGACCGACAACAACCTACGAGCAGTACTTC CASSFGPTTTYEQYF
TRBJ1-1 . TRBV19 . TGTGCCAGTACTGGTCCGAACACTGAAGCTTTCTTT CASTGPNTEAFF
TRBJ2-7 . TRBV5-4 TRBD1 TGTGCCAGCAGCCTCGACAGGGGCCACGAGCAGTACTTC CASSLDRGHEQYF
TRBJ1-3 . TRBV11-2 TRBD1 TGTGCCAGCAGCGCGCAGGGGGCGGTAAAAGGAAACACCATATATTTT CASSAQGAVKGNTIYF
TRBJ2-7 . TRBV7-8 TRBD2 TGTGCCAGCAGCCTCGGGACTAGCGGGGCGGAATATACCTACGAGCAGTACTTC CASSLGTSGAEYTYEQYF
TRBJ2-1 . TRBV5-1 TRBD1 TGCGCCAGCAGCCCTGGGACAGGGATGATACAGTTCTTC CASSPGTGMIQFF
TRBJ2-3 few TRBV5-1 TRBD2 TGCGCCAGCAGCTTTATTCGGGAGGGCACAGATACGCAGTATTTT CASSFIREGTDTQYF
TRBJ2-1 . TRBV7-3 TRBD2 TGTGCCAGCAGCTTAGGCTCTAGCGGGGGGCCCCGGGGTGAGCAGTTCTTC CASSLGSSGGPRGEQFF
TRBJ1-3 . TRBV9 . TGTGCCAGCAGCGAGGCCGTGACTGGAAACACCATATATTTT CASSEAVTGNTIYF
TRBJ2-7 . TRBV10-3 TRBD1 TGTGCCGTCCTTAACACCCCCGGACAGGTCTACGAGCAGTACTTC CAVLNTPGQVYEQYF
TRBJ1-2 . TRBV19 TRBD1 TGTGCCAGTAGTATCTCGGGACAGCTAATATATCCTAACTATGGCTACACCTTC CASSISGQLIYPNYGYTF
TRBJ2-5 . TRBV2 . TGTGCCAGCGAGGGGGTACAGACCCAGTACTTC CASEGVQTQYF